This T cell receptor (beta chain) was sequenced in a study of T cell repertoires in aging, cancer and after chemotherapy. Across the study: Some 10 million TCR reads were in the whole dataset.

This clonotype was counted between two and nine times. What it binds is not known. A mixed TRB-A/B primer pool amplified rearranged TRB by multiplex touch-down PCR. TCRdb ran MiXCR on the multiplex PCR reads and lists one entry per CDR3 protein. The profile shows several thousand distinct CDR3 sequences, roughly 25% of them singletons. General study findings and limits: Compared with age-matched healthy donors, untreated hematological or solid cancer patients showed higher blood TCR clonality.

TCR beta rearrangements were amplified from peripheral blood genomic DNA. The source material was blood. The sequence derives from a human donor in good health. The donor label of this sample is uncertain.

The CDR3 DNA sequence: TGTGCCATCAGTGAGGGGGCGGGACAGGTAAAAAACATTCAGTACTTC. Residues: CAISEGAGQVKNIQYF. The chain employs TRBV10-3 and TRBJ2-4; 8 bases match TRBD1. Germline CDR1 is ENHRY and CDR2 is SYGVKD. Losses at the gene ends were 2 bases for V and 4 bases for J; bases not matched to a gene: 7. The CDR3 consists of 16 residues.